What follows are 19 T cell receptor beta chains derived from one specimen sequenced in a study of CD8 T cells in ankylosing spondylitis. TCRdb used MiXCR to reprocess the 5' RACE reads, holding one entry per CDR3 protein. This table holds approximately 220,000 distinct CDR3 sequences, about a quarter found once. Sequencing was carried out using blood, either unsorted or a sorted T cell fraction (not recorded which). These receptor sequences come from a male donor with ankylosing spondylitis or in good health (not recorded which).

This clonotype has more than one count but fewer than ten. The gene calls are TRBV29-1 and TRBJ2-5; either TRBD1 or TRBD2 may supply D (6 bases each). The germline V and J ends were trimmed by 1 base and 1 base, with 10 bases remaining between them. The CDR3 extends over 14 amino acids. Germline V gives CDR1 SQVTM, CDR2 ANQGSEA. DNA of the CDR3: TGCAGCGTTGAAGGTCCGGGGGCCCAAGAGACCCAGTACTTC. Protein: CSVEGPGAQETQYF.

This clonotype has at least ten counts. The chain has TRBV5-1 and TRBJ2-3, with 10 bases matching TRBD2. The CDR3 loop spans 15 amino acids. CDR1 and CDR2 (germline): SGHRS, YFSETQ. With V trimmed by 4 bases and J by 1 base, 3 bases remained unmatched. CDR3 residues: CASSTSGEGTDTQYF. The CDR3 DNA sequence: TGCGCCAGCAGCACTAGCGGGGAAGGCACAGATACGCAGTATTTT.

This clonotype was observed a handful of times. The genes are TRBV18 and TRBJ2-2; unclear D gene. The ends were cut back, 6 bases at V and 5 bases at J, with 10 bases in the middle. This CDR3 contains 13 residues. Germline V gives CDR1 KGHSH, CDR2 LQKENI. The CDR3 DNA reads TGTGCCAGCTCCCTGATCGAGACCGGGGAGCTGTTTTTT. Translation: CASSLIETGELFF.

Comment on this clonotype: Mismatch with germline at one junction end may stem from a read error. CDR3 region: CTSSPQTGQDSGANVLTF. CDR3 DNA sequence: TGTACCAGCAGTCCCCAGACGGGACAAGACTCTGGGGCCAACGTCCTGACTTTC. This chain links TRBV12-3 or TRBV12-4 with TRBJ2-6; tentative D call: TRBD1 (6 bases). CDR3 size: 18 residues.

The CDR3 sequence is CSVEFGSGRDYNEQFF. For the CDR3, the DNA is TGCAGCGTTGAGTTCGGGAGCGGGAGGGACTACAATGAGCAGTTCTTC. V is TRBV29-1 and J is TRBJ2-1, with 10 bases identical to TRBD2. The J segment lost 3 bases and the V segment lost 3 bases, leaving 8 bases of the junction unmatched. The CDR3 has 16 amino acids. Germline CDR1 and CDR2: SQVTM and ANQGSEA.

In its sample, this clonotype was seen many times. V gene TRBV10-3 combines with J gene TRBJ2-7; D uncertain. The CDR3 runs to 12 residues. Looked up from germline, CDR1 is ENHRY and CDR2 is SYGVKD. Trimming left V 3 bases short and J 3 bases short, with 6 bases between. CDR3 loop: CAISDRYYEQYF. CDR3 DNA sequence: TGTGCCATCAGTGACCGGTACTACGAGCAGTACTTC.

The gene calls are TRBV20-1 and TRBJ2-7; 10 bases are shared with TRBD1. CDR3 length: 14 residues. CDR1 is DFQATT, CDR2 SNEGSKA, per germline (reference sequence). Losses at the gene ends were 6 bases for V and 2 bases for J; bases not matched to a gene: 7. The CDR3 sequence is CSAAGTGDTYEQYF. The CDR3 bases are TGCAGTGCAGCCGGGACAGGGGACACCTACGAGCAGTACTTC.

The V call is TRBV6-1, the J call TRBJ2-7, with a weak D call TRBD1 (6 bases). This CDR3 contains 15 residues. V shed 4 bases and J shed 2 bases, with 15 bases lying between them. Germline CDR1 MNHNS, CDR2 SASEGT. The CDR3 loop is CASSVQGSFPYEQYF. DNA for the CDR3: TGTGCCAGCAGTGTCCAGGGGTCGTTCCCCTACGAGCAGTACTTC.

The CDR3 loop reads CASSLPWTLAKNIQYF. The CDR3 bases are TGTGCCAGCAGTCTACCTTGGACACTAGCCAAAAACATTCAGTACTTC. The V call is TRBV2, the J call TRBJ2-4; D is possibly TRBD1 (5 bases). The V end lost 5 bases, the J end lost 0 bases, and 14 bases lay between the germline ends. Germline V CDR1 and CDR2: SNHLY, FYNNEI. This CDR3 contains 16 residues.

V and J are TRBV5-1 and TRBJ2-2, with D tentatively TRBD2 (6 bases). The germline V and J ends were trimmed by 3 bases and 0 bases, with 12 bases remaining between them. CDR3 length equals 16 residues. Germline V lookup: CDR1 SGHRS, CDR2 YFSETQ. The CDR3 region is CASSSRGNSNTGELFF. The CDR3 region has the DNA TGCGCCAGCAGCTCGCGCGGGAACTCGAACACCGGGGAGCTGTTTTTT.

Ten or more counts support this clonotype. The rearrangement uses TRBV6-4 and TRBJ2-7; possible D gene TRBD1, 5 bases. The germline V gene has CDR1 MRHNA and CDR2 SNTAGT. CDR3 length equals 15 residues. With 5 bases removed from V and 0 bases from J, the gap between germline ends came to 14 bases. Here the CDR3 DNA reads TGTGCCAGCAGTAGGACATTATCCTCCTCCTACGAGCAGTACTTC. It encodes CASSRTLSSSYEQYF.

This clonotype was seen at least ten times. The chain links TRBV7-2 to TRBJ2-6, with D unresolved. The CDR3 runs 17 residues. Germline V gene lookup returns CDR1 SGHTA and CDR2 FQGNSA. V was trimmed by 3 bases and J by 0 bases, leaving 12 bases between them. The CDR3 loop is CASSFVTGLSGANVLTF. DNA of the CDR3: TGTGCCAGCAGCTTCGTAACGGGCCTCTCTGGGGCCAACGTCCTGACTTTC.

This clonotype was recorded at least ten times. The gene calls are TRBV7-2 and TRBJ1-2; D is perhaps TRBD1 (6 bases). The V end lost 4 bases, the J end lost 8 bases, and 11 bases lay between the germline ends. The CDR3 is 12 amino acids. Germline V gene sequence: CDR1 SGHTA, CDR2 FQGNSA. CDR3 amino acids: CASSSQGLGYTF. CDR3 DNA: TGTGCCAGCAGCTCACAGGGATTAGGCTACACCTTC.

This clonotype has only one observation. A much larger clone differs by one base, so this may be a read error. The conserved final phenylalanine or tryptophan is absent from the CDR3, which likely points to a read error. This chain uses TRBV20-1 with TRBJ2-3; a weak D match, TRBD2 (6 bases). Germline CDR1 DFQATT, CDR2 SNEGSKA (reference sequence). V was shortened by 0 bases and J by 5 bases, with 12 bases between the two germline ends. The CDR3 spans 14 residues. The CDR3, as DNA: TGCAGTGCTAGAGAGCCACTAGCAATAGATACGCAGTATTTG. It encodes CSAREPLAIDTQYL.

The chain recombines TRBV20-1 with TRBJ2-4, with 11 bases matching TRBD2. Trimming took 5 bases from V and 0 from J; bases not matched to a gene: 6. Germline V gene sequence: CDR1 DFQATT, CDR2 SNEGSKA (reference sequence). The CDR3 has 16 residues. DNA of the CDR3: TGCAGTGCTCAGGGAACTAGCGGGAGAGCCAAAAACATTCAGTACTTC. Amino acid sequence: CSAQGTSGRAKNIQYF.

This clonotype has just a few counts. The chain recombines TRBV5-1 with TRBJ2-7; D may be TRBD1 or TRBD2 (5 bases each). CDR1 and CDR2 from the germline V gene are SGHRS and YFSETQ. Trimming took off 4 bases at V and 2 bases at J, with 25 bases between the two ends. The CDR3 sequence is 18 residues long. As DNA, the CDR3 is TGCGCCAGCAGCCCTGGGACGCTTATTGGGGTCAGCACCTACGAGCAGTACTTC. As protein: CASSPGTLIGVSTYEQYF.

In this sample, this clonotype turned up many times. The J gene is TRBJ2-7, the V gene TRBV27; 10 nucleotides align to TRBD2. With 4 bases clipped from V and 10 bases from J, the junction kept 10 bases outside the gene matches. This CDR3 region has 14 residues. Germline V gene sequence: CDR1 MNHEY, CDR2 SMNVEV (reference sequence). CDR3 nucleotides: TGTGCCAGCAGTTCCCGCGGGGGGACTAGCGTTCAGTACTTC. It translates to CASSSRGGTSVQYF.

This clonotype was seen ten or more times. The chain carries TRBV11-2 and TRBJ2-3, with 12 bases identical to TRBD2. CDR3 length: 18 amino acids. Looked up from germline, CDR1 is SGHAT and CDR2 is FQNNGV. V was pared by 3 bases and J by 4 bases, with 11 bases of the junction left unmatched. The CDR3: CASSFPTSGRSRPDTQYF. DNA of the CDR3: TGTGCCAGCAGCTTCCCGACTAGCGGGAGATCTAGGCCAGATACGCAGTATTTT.

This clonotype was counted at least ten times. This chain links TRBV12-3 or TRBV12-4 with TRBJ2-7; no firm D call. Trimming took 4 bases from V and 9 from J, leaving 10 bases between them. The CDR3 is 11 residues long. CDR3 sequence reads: CASSSKARQYF. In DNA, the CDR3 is TGTGCCAGCAGTTCGAAGGCCAGGCAGTACTTC.